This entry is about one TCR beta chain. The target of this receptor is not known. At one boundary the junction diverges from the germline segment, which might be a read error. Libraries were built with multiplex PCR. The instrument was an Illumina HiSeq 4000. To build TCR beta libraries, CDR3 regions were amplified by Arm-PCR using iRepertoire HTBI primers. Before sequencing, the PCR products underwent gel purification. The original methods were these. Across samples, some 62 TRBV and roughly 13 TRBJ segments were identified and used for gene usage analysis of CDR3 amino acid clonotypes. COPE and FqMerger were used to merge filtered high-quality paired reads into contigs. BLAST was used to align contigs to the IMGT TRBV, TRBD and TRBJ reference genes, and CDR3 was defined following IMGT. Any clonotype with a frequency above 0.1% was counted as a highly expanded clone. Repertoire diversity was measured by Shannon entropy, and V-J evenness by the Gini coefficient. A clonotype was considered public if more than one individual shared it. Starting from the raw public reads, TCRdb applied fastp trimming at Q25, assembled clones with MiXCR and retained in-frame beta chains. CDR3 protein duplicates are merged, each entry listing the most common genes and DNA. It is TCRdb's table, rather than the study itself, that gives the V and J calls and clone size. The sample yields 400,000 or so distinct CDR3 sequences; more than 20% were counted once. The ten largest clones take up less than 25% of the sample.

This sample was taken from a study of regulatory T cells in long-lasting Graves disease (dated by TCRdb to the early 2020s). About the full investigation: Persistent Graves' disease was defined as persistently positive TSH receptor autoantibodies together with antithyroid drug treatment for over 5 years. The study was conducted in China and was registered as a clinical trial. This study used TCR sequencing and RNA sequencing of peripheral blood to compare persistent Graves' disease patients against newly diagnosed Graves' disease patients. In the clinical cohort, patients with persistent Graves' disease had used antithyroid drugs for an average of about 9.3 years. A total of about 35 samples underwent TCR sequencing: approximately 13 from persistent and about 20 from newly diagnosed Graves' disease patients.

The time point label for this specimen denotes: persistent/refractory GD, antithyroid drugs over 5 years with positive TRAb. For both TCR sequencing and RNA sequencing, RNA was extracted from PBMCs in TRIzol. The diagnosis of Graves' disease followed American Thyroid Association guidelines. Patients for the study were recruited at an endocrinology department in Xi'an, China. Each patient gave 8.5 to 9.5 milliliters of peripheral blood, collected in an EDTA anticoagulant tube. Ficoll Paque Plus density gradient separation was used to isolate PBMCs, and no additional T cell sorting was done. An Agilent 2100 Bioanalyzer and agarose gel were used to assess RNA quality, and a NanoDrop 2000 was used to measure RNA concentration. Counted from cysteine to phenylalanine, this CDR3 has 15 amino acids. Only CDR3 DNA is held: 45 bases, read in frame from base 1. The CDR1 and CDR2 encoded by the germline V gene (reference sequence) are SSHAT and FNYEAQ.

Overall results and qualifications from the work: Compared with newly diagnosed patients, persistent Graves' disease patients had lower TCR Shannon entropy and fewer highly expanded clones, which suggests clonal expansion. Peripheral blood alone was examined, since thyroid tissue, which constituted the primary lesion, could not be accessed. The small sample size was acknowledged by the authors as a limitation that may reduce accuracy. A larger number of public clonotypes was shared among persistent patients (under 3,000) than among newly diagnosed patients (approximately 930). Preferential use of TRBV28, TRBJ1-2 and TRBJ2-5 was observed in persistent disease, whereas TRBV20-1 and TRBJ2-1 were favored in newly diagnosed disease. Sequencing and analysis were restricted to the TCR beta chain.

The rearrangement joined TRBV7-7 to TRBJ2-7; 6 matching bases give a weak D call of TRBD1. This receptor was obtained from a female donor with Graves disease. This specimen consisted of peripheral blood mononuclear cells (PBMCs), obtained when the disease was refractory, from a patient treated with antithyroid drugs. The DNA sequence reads TGTGCTAGCAGCGCCACTTCAGGGACAAACTACGAGCAGTACTTC. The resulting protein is CASSATSGTNYEQYF.